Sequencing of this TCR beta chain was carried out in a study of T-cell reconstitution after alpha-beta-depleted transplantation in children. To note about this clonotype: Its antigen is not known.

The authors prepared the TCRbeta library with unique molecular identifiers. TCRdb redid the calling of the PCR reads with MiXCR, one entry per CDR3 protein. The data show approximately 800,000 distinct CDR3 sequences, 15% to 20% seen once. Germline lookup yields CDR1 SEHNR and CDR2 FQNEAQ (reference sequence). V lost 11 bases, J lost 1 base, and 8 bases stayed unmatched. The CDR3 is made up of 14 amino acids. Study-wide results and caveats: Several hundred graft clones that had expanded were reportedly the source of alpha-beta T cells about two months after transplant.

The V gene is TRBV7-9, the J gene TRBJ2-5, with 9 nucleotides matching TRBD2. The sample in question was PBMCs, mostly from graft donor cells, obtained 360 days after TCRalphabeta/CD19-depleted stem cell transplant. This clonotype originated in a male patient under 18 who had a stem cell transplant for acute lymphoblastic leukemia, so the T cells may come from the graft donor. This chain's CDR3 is CAGGLAGLQETQYF. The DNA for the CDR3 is TGTGCCGGGGGGCTAGCGGGACTCCAAGAGACCCAGTACTTC.